This T cell receptor (beta chain) was obtained from a study of shared clonotypes between healthy human individuals. Overall study: Those who served as donors were two women and a few men between the ages of 18 and 49. Overall study results and limits: A handful of donors showed sharing of 4.5% to 5% of naive CD4 clonotypes. Tissue TCR repertoires likely differ from these blood-only repertoires. Among non-shared clonotypes, generation probabilities were lower than among those shared by all four donors.

This CDR3 contains 14 residues. The germline gives CDR1 SGHAT, CDR2 FQNNGV. V dropped 1 base and J dropped 4 bases, with 10 bases sitting between them. A word on this clone: Its antigen is undetermined.

Profiling relied on immunoSEQ multiplex PCR, and the TCRdb table lists in-frame clones only, not all of them. The sample has 2,500,000 or so clones, just over 90% seen once. Sequencing was carried out using naive CD4+ T cells sorted from blood. This sample's subset: CD45RA+ positively selected. V and J are TRBV11-2 and TRBJ1-2; D uncertain. The receptor was isolated from a man aged 18 to 29 in good health. DNA for the CDR3: TGTGCCAGCAGCTTAGTGTCGTTAGGCTATGGCTACACCTTC. It translates to CASSLVSLGYGYTF.